Listed here is a single T cell receptor beta chain. This clonotype was detected ten times or more. What this receptor recognizes is not known. Base qualities are not provided; no much larger clone lies one nucleotide away. Receptor amplification or capture employed PCR. The sequencing machine was an Illumina HiSeq 2500. Molecular barcoding was employed in the preparation of TCR libraries, with unique molecular identifiers being used to normalize TCRbeta repertoire quantification. The public reads were run again by TCRdb, first through fastp at Q25 and then through MiXCR, and only productive beta chains were kept. Every entry covers one CDR3 protein and lists the most common genes and DNA from its rows. The sample table records 97,000 or so distinct CDR3 sequences; 7.5% to 9% of these occur just once. Of the sample, 16% is held by the ten largest clones. This entry comes from a study of T-cell reconstitution after alpha-beta-depleted transplantation in children (dated by TCRdb to 2016 to 2017). Describing the broader study: T-cell immune reconstitution after TCRalphabeta/CD19-depleted allogeneic hematopoietic cell transplantation in children was quantitatively tracked in the study by means of TCR repertoire profiling.

This specimen's treatment or condition label, interpreted: allogeneic hematopoietic cell transplantation with graft depleted of TCRalphabeta T cells and CD19 B cells. TCRalphabeta/CD19-depleted allogeneic hematopoietic cell grafts were given to the transplant recipients, all of whom were children. Study-wide conclusions, independent of this receptor: Over the following months the frequencies of hyperexpanded clones went down, and after one year T-cell counts and TCRbeta diversity were mostly credited to newly produced T cells. The high TCRbeta diversity at day 60 in some patients was ascribed to recipient T cells and intrathymic progenitors that had survived conditioning. About two months after transplant, the apparently early recovery of alphabetaT-cell counts reportedly depended on just several hundred clones that had expanded rapidly and came from non-depleted graft cells.

The CDR3 starts with the cysteine, ends with the phenylalanine, and has 14 residues. CDR3 DNA is the only sequence kept; it has 42 bases, read in frame from the first base. The junction shows trimming of 3 bases on V and 2 bases on J, plus 14 bases between the germline ends. CDR1 and CDR2 were assigned from the germline V gene (reference sequence) as DFQATT and SNEGSKA. The sample was PBMCs, taken before TCRalphabeta/CD19-depleted stem cell transplant. This clonotype was obtained from a boy younger than 10 with acute lymphoblastic leukemia, due to receive a stem cell transplant. Recombination joined TRBV20-1 with TRBJ2-7; a tentative D match to TRBD1 spans 7 bases. The nucleotide sequence reads TGCAGTGCTAGCTCCAGGGGGGCCACCTACGAGCAGTACTTC. It codes for CSASSRGATYEQYF.